These 9 T cell receptor beta chains were sequenced from one sample in a study of control samples from healthy donors and cancer patients. Measured with immunoSEQ multiplex PCR; TCRdb has only the in-frame clones, and not every one. The table records around 130,000 clones, around nine tenths of them present only once. The sequenced sample was blood. These receptors were taken from a man younger than 45 in good health.

V and J are TRBV19 and TRBJ2-3; TRBD1 agrees at 12 bases. The CDR3 length is 20 residues. With V trimmed by 4 bases and J by 2 bases, 16 bases remained unmatched. Germline V gene lookup returns CDR1 LNHDA and CDR2 SQIVND (reference sequence). The CDR3 DNA follows: TGTGCCAGTAGTACCCGTCCCCGGGACAGGGGGCGAGGGGACACAGATACGCAGTATTTT. It specifies CASSTRPRDRGRGDTDTQYF. The variable domain in full, with the rest retrieved from reference TRBV19 and TRBJ2-3, is DGGITQSPKYLFRKEGQNVTLSCEQNLNHDAMYWYRQDPGQGLRLIYYSQIVNDFQKGDIAEGYSVSREKKESFPLTVTSAQKNPTAFYLCASSTRPRDRGRGDTDTQYFGPGTRLTVL.

The rearrangement uses TRBV28 and TRBJ1-2; D may be TRBD1 (6 bases). This CDR3 spans 11 amino acids. V lost 4 bases and J lost 12, with 12 bases in between. Germline V gives CDR1 MDHEN, CDR2 SYDVKM. CDR3 sequence (DNA): TGTGCCAGCAGTTCCCGGGACACCGACACCTTC. This sequence encodes CASSSRDTDTF.

The genes are TRBV3-1 (or the pseudogene TRBV3-2) and TRBJ1-4; D is uncertain. The germline V and J ends were trimmed by 4 bases and 0 bases, with 9 bases remaining between them. The CDR3 sequence is 15 residues long. Germline lookup yields CDR1 LGHDT and CDR2 YNNKEL (reference sequence). CDR3 region: CASSPDTATNEKLFF. The CDR3 nucleotides are TGTGCCAGCAGCCCTGACACTGCAACTAATGAAAAACTGTTTTTT.

The chain uses TRBV3-1 (or the pseudogene TRBV3-2) and TRBJ1-1; D is ambiguous. The V gene lost 9 bases and the J gene lost 1 base, with 6 bases spanning the gap. The CDR3 consists of 11 residues. Germline lookup yields CDR1 LGHDT and CDR2 YNNKEL (reference sequence). CDR3 nucleotide sequence: TGTGCCAGTGGTCCGAACACTGAAGCTTTCTTT. Translated, it gives CASGPNTEAFF.

This chain connects TRBV19 to TRBJ1-2; TRBD1 matches at 9 bases. The ends lost 8 bases at V and 5 bases at J; junction bases unmatched: 6. The germline V gene encodes CDR1 LNHDA and CDR2 SQIVND (reference sequence). The CDR3 consists of 13 residues. CDR3 region: CASGGQGLYGYTF. For the CDR3, the DNA is TGTGCCAGTGGGGGACAGGGCTTATATGGCTACACCTTC.

This clone occurred a few times. This chain uses TRBV19 with TRBJ1-2; D is unresolved. V was shortened by 3 bases and J by 0 bases, with 8 bases between the two germline ends. The germline gives CDR1 LNHDA, CDR2 SQIVND (reference sequence). The CDR3 sequence is 14 residues long. CDR3 DNA: TGTGCCAGTAGTATCCAAGGAGCTAACTATGGCTACACCTTC. This sequence encodes CASSIQGANYGYTF.

The chain is built from TRBV24-1 and TRBJ2-2, with D maybe TRBD2 (6 bases). Germline lookup yields CDR1 KGHDR and CDR2 SFDVKD. V dropped 3 bases and J dropped 8 bases, with 9 bases sitting between them. This CDR3 has 13 residues. CDR3 coding DNA: TGTGCCACCAGTGATCGGGGGAGAGGGGAGCTGTTTTTT. Protein: CATSDRGRGELFF.

The V call is TRBV19, the J call TRBJ1-1; possibly TRBD1 for D (5 bases). This CDR3 is built from 15 residues. CDR1 and CDR2 from the germline V gene are LNHDA and SQIVND (reference sequence). The ends were cut back, 6 bases at V and 4 bases at J, with 18 bases in the middle. The DNA of the CDR3 is TGTGCCAGTAGACCAGGGATAGTAGAGGGCACTGAAGCTTTCTTT. This sequence encodes CASRPGIVEGTEAFF.

This chain links TRBV29-1 with TRBJ1-2; D is ambiguous. V lost 5 bases, J lost 6 bases, and 10 bases lay in between. The CDR3 has 11 residues. Germline CDR1 and CDR2: SQVTM and ANQGSEA. Written as DNA, the CDR3 is TGCAGCGTTCTTGAGTTCGATGGCTACACCTTC. Translation: CSVLEFDGYTF.